These 17 T cell receptor beta chains originate from one sample sequenced in a study of T cell responses to AZD1222 COVID-19 vaccine. Using immunoSEQ multiplex PCR, the repertoire was profiled, and TCRdb retains in-frame clones only, with some absent. This table holds some 30,000 clones, approximately 91% found once. The source was peripheral blood, collected on day 0 of AZD1222 vaccination. Receptors were obtained from an adult in good health.

For the CDR3, the DNA is TGCGCCAGCAGTCAATATCTGATTGTGTCCTCTGCCAGGGTCTGCCATAACTATGGCTACACCTTC. Its protein is CASSQYLIVSSARVCHNYGYTF. The chain recombines TRBV23-1 with TRBJ1-2, with D perhaps matching TRBD1 (5 bases). TRBV23-1 belongs to the ORF category, with a function that is uncertain. The CDR3 totals 22 residues. The V and J ends lost 1 base and 1 base respectively, with 31 bases between them.

This clone was recorded once. V is TRBV5-4 and J is TRBJ2-3; D unresolved. Trimming pared 7 bases from V and 1 base from J, leaving 16 bases between. The CDR3 is 15 amino acids. The V gene's germline CDR1 is SGHNT and CDR2 YYREEE (reference sequence). CDR3 amino acids: CASGRPEVGTDTQYF. CDR3 DNA sequence: TGTGCCAGCGGGCGGCCCGAGGTAGGCACAGATACGCAGTATTTT.

The genes are TRBV7-9 and TRBJ2-5, with D unresolved. CDR3 length: 14 residues. V was shortened by 5 bases and J by 2 bases, with 12 bases between the two germline ends. Germline CDR1 reads SEHNR; CDR2 reads FQNEAQ (reference sequence). The CDR3 reads CASSPRFLQETQYF. CDR3 nucleotide sequence: TGTGCCAGCAGCCCCCGTTTTCTACAAGAGACCCAGTACTTC.

The chain has TRBV3-1 (or the pseudogene TRBV3-2) and TRBJ1-5; TRBD1 matches at 7 bases. V lost 1 base, J lost 0 bases, and 3 bases stayed unmatched. Germline-derived CDR1 and CDR2 are LGHDT and YNNKEL (reference sequence). The CDR3 has 16 amino acids. DNA of the CDR3: TGTGCCAGCAGCCAAGGGACAGGCTATAGCAATCAGCCCCAGCATTTT. Amino acid sequence: CASSQGTGYSNQPQHF.

The V call is TRBV5-1, the J call TRBJ1-1; D is possibly TRBD1 (5 bases). V lost 5 bases to trimming and J lost 9 bases, with 14 bases between them. The CDR3 covers 12 residues. Germline V CDR1 and CDR2: SGHRS, YFSETQ. CDR3 bases: TGCGCCAGCAGGGCAGAAGCAGGGAAAGCTTTCTTT. Encoded protein: CASRAEAGKAFF.

The gene calls are TRBV30 and TRBJ1-6, with unresolved D. The CDR3 consists of 14 residues. Trimming pared 8 bases from V and 3 bases from J, leaving 14 bases between. Germline V gene sequence: CDR1 GTSNPN, CDR2 SVGIG (reference sequence). CDR3 protein: CARKDGFYNSPLHF. CDR3 nucleotides: TGTGCCCGAAAGGACGGATTCTATAATTCACCCCTCCACTTT.

The chain joins TRBV29-1 to TRBJ2-1; 13 bases map to TRBD2. The CDR3 length is 14 residues. Germline V lookup: CDR1 SQVTM, CDR2 ANQGSEA. V dropped 5 bases and J dropped 6; count of bases not matched to a gene: 4. CDR3 sequence: CSVSGLAGRNEQFF. The CDR3 DNA is TGCAGCGTTTCGGGACTAGCGGGGCGCAATGAGCAGTTCTTC.

The rearrangement links TRBV2 to TRBJ2-1; 10 bases align to TRBD2. Germline V gene lookup returns CDR1 SNHLY and CDR2 FYNNEI. The CDR3 spans 13 residues. The ends lost 7 bases at V and 8 bases at J; junction bases unmatched: 5. CDR3 DNA: TGTGCCAGCACAAGCGGGGGGGCTCATGAGCAGTTCTTC. This gives the protein CASTSGGAHEQFF.

V usage is TRBV7-6 and J usage is TRBJ2-3; no firm D call. This CDR3 region has 15 residues. Trimming stripped 1 base from V and 2 bases from J, with 10 bases between. The V gene's germline CDR1 is SGHVS and CDR2 FNYEAQ. The CDR3 DNA reads as TGTGCCAGCAGCTTAGTACCCGGAGCCACAGATACGCAGTATTTT. It translates to CASSLVPGATDTQYF.

The chain recombines TRBV12-5 with TRBJ2-1; D gene unclear. The CDR3 has 13 amino acids. V was clipped by 1 base and J by 8 bases, with 9 bases between them. Per germline, CDR1 LGHNT and CDR2 FRNRAP. Here the CDR3 reads CASGLEGSHEQFF. The CDR3 DNA reads TGTGCTAGTGGTTTGGAAGGTAGCCATGAGCAGTTCTTC.

V and J are TRBV4-3 and TRBJ1-2; D unresolved. This CDR3 contains 15 residues. V lost 4 bases and J 5 bases, leaving 17 bases between the germline ends. Germline V gene data show CDR1 as LGHNA and CDR2 as YSLEER. CDR3 loop: CASSPTGSGSYGYTF. The CDR3 coding sequence is TGCGCCAGCAGCCCGACCGGTTCGGGTTCGTATGGCTACACCTTC.

The chain combines TRBV20-1 with TRBJ1-2; D is uncertain. Trimming left V 3 bases short and J 14 bases short, with 7 bases between. CDR1 and CDR2 from the germline V gene are DFQATT and SNEGSKA (reference sequence). The CDR3 covers 8 residues. CDR3 nucleotide sequence: TGCAGTGCTAGGTCGGGGACCTTC. Translated: CSARSGTF.

CDR3 amino acids: CASSRTGTDSPLHF. For the CDR3, the DNA is TGCGCCAGCAGCCGAACAGGGACGGATTCACCCCTCCACTTT. The chain carries TRBV5-1 and TRBJ1-6; the D gene is possibly TRBD1 (6 bases). The germline V and J ends were trimmed by 4 bases and 8 bases, with 13 bases remaining between them. The CDR3 is made up of 14 amino acids. Germline loops: CDR1 SGHRS, CDR2 YFSETQ. Supplemented by reference TRBV5-1 and TRBJ1-6, the full variable domain reads KAGVTQTPRYLIKTRGQQVTLSCSPISGHRSVSWYQQTPGQGLQFLFEYFSETQRNKGNFPGRFSGRQFSNSRSEMNVSTLELGDSALYLCASSRTGTDSPLHFGNGTRLTVT.

The rearrangement links TRBV5-6 to TRBJ1-2, with D unresolved. Trimming shortened V by 1 base and J by 4 bases, and 14 bases separated the two germline ends. The V gene's germline CDR1 is SGHDT and CDR2 YYEEEE. This CDR3 is 15 amino acids long. CDR3 sequence: CASSLRFGGLYGYTF. The CDR3 bases are TGTGCCAGCAGCTTGAGGTTCGGCGGGCTCTATGGCTACACCTTC.

The V call is TRBV28, the J call TRBJ2-7; D not certain. V was clipped by 2 bases and J by 2 bases, with 7 bases between them. The germline gives CDR1 MDHEN, CDR2 SYDVKM. The CDR3 has 13 residues. The CDR3 protein is CASSLGTPYEQYF. DNA for the CDR3: TGTGCCAGCAGTTTAGGAACCCCCTACGAGCAGTACTTC.

The gene calls are TRBV30 and TRBJ1-1; unclear D gene. With 4 bases removed from V and 0 bases from J, the gap between germline ends came to 9 bases. Germline CDR1 reads GTSNPN; CDR2 reads SVGIG (reference sequence). The CDR3 runs to 13 residues. The CDR3 DNA reads as TGTGCCTGGACCGGCGGTATGAACACTGAAGCTTTCTTT. Its protein product is CAWTGGMNTEAFF. Supplemented by reference TRBV30 and TRBJ1-1, the full variable domain reads SQTIHQWPATLVQPVGSPLSLECTVEGTSNPNLYWYRQAAGRGLQLLFYSVGIGQISSEVPQNLSASRPQDRQFILSSKKLLLSDSGFYLCAWTGGMNTEAFFGQGTRLTVV.

The chain uses TRBV9 and TRBJ1-3, with D unclear. Between the trimmed V and J ends, which lost 4 bases and 0 bases, there was a span of 11 bases. The CDR3 is 15 residues long. The germline V gene encodes CDR1 SGDLS and CDR2 YYNGEE. The CDR3 is CASSPSLLSGNTIYF. The CDR3 DNA follows: TGTGCCAGCAGCCCCAGCCTACTCTCTGGAAACACCATATATTTT.